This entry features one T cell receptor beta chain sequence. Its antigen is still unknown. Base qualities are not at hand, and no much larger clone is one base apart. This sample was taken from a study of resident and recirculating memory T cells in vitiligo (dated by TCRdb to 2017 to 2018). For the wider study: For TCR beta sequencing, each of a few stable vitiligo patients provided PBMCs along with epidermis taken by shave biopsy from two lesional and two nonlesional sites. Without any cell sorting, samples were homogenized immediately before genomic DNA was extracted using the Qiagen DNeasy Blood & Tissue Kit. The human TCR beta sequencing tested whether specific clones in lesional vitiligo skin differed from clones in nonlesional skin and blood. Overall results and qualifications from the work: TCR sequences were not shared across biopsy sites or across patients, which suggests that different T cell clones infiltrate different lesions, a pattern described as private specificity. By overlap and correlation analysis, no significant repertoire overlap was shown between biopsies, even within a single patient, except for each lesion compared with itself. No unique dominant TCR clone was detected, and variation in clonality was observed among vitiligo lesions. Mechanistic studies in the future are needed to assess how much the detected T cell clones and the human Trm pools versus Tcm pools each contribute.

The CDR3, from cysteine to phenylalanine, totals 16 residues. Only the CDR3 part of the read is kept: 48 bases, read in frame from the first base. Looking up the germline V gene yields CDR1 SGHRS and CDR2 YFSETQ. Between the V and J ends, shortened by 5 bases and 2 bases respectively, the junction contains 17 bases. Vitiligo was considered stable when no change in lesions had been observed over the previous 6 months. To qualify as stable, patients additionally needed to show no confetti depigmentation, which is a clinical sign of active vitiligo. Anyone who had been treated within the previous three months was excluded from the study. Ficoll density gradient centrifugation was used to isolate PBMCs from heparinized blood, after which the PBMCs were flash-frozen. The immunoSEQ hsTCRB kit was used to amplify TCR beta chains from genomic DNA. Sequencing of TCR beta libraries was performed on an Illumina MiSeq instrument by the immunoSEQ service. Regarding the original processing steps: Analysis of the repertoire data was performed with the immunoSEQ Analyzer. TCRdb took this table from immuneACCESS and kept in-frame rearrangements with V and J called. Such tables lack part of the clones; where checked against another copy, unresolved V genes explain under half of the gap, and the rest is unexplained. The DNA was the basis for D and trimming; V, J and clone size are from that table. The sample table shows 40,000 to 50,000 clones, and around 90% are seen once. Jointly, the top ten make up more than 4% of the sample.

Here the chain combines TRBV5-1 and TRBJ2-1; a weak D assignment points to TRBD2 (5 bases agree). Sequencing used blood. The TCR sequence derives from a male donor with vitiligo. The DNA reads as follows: TGCGCCAGCAGTTCAGCGGCTGGGTTTACCTACAATGAGCAGTTCTTC. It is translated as CASSSAAGFTYNEQFF.